These 28 T cell receptor beta chains share one sample of origin, sequenced in a study of T cell clonality in common variable immunodeficiency. Repertoires were generated with immunoSEQ multiplex PCR, while TCRdb's copy carries only in-frame clones and drops some. The repertoire shows about 35,000 clones, none seen only once; the top ten take around a tenth. The sample taken for sequencing was peripheral blood mononuclear cells. These receptors were obtained from a person aged 18 to 70 in good health.

This clone was detected ten times or more. The sequenced fragment ends 3 residues before the CDR3 boundary, so the rest is inferred from the germline J gene. This sequence joins TRBV7-9 and TRBJ2-3; D may be TRBD1 (5 bases). CDR3 length equals 14 residues. Trimming removed 1 base from V and 5 bases from J, with 10 bases in between. Germline-derived CDR1 and CDR2 are SEHNR and FQNEAQ (reference sequence). This chain's CDR3 is CASSLEGKKDTQYF. The sequenced CDR3 bases are TGTGCCAGCAGCTTAGAGGGGAAGAAAGATACG.

This clone was seen many times. Read coverage stops 3 residues before the CDR3 terminus; the germline J gene supplies the remainder. The gene calls are TRBV6-1 and TRBJ2-3; 9 nucleotides agree with TRBD1. Germline V gene sequence: CDR1 MNHNS, CDR2 SASEGT. J was trimmed by 3 bases and V by 1 base; bases with no gene match: 2. The CDR3 covers 15 residues. The CDR3 here is CASSEGDRVTDTQYF. The DNA read from the CDR3 is TGTGCCAGCAGTGAAGGGGACAGGGTGACAGATACG.

Many counts were recorded for this clone. The CDR3 end is not reached by the read, which stops 3 residues before it; the germline J gene fills it in. The gene calls are TRBV30 and TRBJ2-1; 7 nucleotides align to TRBD2. Unmatched junction bases numbered 5, after V lost 0 bases and J lost 6 bases. This CDR3 spans 14 amino acids. In germline, CDR1 is GTSNPN, CDR2 SVGIG (reference sequence). CDR3: CAWSVGLAANEQFF. Partial CDR3 DNA: TGTGCCTGGAGTGTAGGGCTAGCGGCCAATGAG.

This clone appeared many times. The CDR3 end lies 3 residues beyond the end of the read and is filled in from the germline J gene. The rearrangement links TRBV6-2 or TRBV6-3 to TRBJ1-1; a possible D gene is TRBD1 (5 bases). CDR3 length equals 16 residues. Between the trimmed V and J ends, which lost 5 bases and 5 bases, there was a span of 21 bases. Germline CDR1 is MNHEY and CDR2 is SVGEGT. The CDR3 protein is CASSDWDSPTRTEAFF. CDR3 DNA (partial): TGTGCCAGCAGTGACTGGGACTCCCCAACGAGGACTGAA.

This clone was recorded many times. Read sequence stops 3 residues before the CDR3 end, and the germline J gene provides the missing end. The chain recombines TRBV12-3 or TRBV12-4 with TRBJ2-7; TRBD2 matches 10 bases. The CDR3 contains 15 residues. V shed 6 bases and J 2 bases; nucleotides not matched to a gene: 7. The CDR3 spells CASSLEAGGPYEQYF. CDR3 DNA (partial): TGTGCCAGCAGCTTGGAAGCGGGAGGGCCCTACGAG.

This clone was seen more than once but under ten times. The read falls 3 residues short of the CDR3 end, and the missing part is taken from the germline J gene. The chain employs TRBV2 and TRBJ2-3; 8 bases agree with TRBD1. The CDR3 has 13 residues. Germline V CDR1 and CDR2: SNHLY, FYNNEI. CDR3 protein: CASSERTGKTQYF. CDR3 bases read: TGTGCCAGCAGTGAGCGGACAGGGAAGACG.

Ten or more counts support this clone. At one end the junction does not follow the germline gene, possibly because of a read error. Read coverage stops 3 residues before the CDR3 terminus; the germline J gene supplies the remainder. Other DNA sequences in the sample encode the same CDR3. The gene calls are TRBV7-6 and TRBJ2-3, with TRBD2 matching over 14 bases. The CDR3 spans 17 residues. Looked up from germline, CDR1 is SGHVS and CDR2 is FNYEAQ. The CDR3 spells CASSLAQGLAGVDTQYF. The sequenced CDR3 bases are TGTGCTAGCAGCTTAGCGCAGGGACTAGCGGGAGTAGATACG. Variable domain in full (rest from reference TRBV7-6 and TRBJ2-3): GAGVSQSPRYKVTKRGQDVALRCDPISGHVSLYWYRQALGQGPEFLTYFNYEAQQDKSGLPNDRFSAERPEGSISTLTIQRTEQRDSAMYRCASSLAQGLAGVDTQYFGPGTRLTVL.

This clone occurred many times. Sequencing ends 3 residues short of the CDR3 end; the germline J gene provides the rest. The chain joins TRBV12-3 or TRBV12-4 to TRBJ2-3; 10 bases are shared with TRBD2. Losses at the gene ends were 7 bases for V and 3 bases for J; bases not matched to a gene: 7. The CDR3 consists of 15 residues. The CDR3 spells CASMRTSGTTDTQYF. The part of the CDR3 DNA that was read is TGTGCCAGCATGAGAACTAGCGGGACGACAGATACG.

This clone occurred many times. The read ends 3 residues before the CDR3 terminus; that terminus is restored from the germline J gene. V and J are TRBV11-3 and TRBJ2-2; 7 bases map to TRBD2. Germline V gene lookup returns CDR1 SGHNT and CDR2 YENEEA. Trimming took 5 bases from V and 6 from J; bases not matched to a gene: 9. The CDR3 sequence is 15 residues long. The CDR3: CASSLGGGGPGELFF. The sequenced CDR3 bases are TGTGCCAGCAGCCTGGGGGGGGGAGGACCCGGGGAG.

This clone came up a few times. The read ends 3 residues early relative to the CDR3; the germline J gene fills the gap. The genes are TRBV18 and TRBJ1-3; D is undetermined. The CDR3 runs 16 residues. Between the trimmed V and J ends, which lost 3 bases and 0 bases, there was a span of 12 bases. The germline V gene has CDR1 KGHSH and CDR2 LQKENI. The CDR3 sequence is CASSPGTDPSGNTIYF. The sequenced part of the CDR3 DNA is TGTGCCAGCTCACCTGGAACAGACCCCTCTGGAAACACC. Looking up the rest from reference TRBV18 and TRBJ1-3 gives the full variable domain: NAGVMQNPRHLVRRRGQEARLRCSPMKGHSHVYWYRQLPEEGLKFMVYLQKENIIDESGMPKERFSAEFPKEGPSILRIQQVVRGDSAAYFCASSPGTDPSGNTIYFGEGSWLTVV.

The table lists this clone with many counts. The CDR3 is cut off 3 residues early in the read; its end comes from the germline J gene. The gene calls are TRBV19 and TRBJ2-2; 7 nucleotides line up with TRBD2. Per germline, CDR1 LNHDA and CDR2 SQIVND (reference sequence). This CDR3 has 13 residues. Unmatched junction bases numbered 8, after V lost 10 bases and J lost 6 bases. The sequenced part of the CDR3 DNA is TGTGCCATCTTTGGACGGGGGGCCGGGGAG. Protein: CAIFGRGAGE. The whole CDR3 sequence reads CAIFGRGAGELFF.

This clone was seen many times. The read ends 3 residues shy of where the CDR3 ends; the end is completed using the germline J gene. V usage is TRBV7-8 and J usage is TRBJ2-2; D is unresolved. This CDR3 is built from 16 residues. Trimming took 5 bases from V and 0 from J, leaving 13 bases between them. CDR1 and CDR2 from the germline V gene are SGHVS and FQNEAQ. CDR3 DNA (partial): TGTGCCAGCAGCAATTCATCCGGGTCGAACACCGGGGAG. This gives the protein CASSNSSGSNTGE. The complete CDR3 protein is CASSNSSGSNTGELFF.

As concerns this clone: With a much larger clone just one base away, this may be a read error. The missing CDR3 end, 3 residues past where the read stops, is filled in from the germline J gene. The J gene is TRBJ1-4, the V gene TRBV18; 7 nucleotides agree with TRBD1. This CDR3 has 15 amino acids. The germline V gene encodes CDR1 KGHSH and CDR2 LQKENI. CDR3 region: CASSVGTAGANVLFF. Partial CDR3 DNA: TGTGCCAGCTCAGTAGGGACAGCTGGGGCCAACGTA.

There are many counts of this clone. The read finishes 3 residues shy of the CDR3 end, and the germline J gene is used to complete it. The chain carries TRBV2 and TRBJ2-7; 10 bases align to TRBD1. V was clipped by 6 bases and J by 5 bases; unmatched bases: 4. The CDR3 sequence is 13 residues long. Germline V lookup: CDR1 SNHLY, CDR2 FYNNEI. Incomplete CDR3 DNA: TGTGCCAGCAGGAGGGACAGGGGAAACGAG. Protein product: CASRRDRGNE. In full, the CDR3 is CASRRDRGNEQYF.

Comment on this clone: With the read ending 3 residues before the CDR3 end, the germline J gene is used to fill in that end. The rearrangement uses TRBV18 and TRBJ2-3, with 11 bases lining up with TRBD2. The CDR3 totals 15 residues. The V gene's germline CDR1 is KGHSH and CDR2 LQKENI. The J segment lost 4 bases and the V segment lost 0 bases, leaving 0 bases of the junction unmatched. CDR3 sequence: CASSPPGLAADTQYF. The CDR3 DNA, read in part, is TGTGCCAGCTCACCACCGGGACTAGCGGCAGATACG.

This clone showed up many times. Coverage ceases 3 residues before the CDR3 finishes, and the germline J gene fills in the end. This chain links TRBV20-1 with TRBJ2-5; 11 bases are a match to TRBD2. Germline-derived CDR1 and CDR2 are DFQATT and SNEGSKA (reference sequence). V dropped 4 bases and J dropped 0; count of bases not matched to a gene: 4. This CDR3 region has 15 residues. The sequenced CDR3 bases are TGCAGTGCTAAGCGGACTAGCGGGTACCAAGAGACC. Translated, it gives CSAKRTSGYQET. The full CDR3 sequence reads CSAKRTSGYQETQYF.

Many counts were recorded for this clone. The CDR3 end is not reached by the read, which stops 3 residues before it; the germline J gene fills it in. The rearrangement links TRBV9 to TRBJ2-5; 7 nucleotides line up with TRBD2. Germline V gene data show CDR1 as SGDLS and CDR2 as YYNGEE. There are 17 residues in the CDR3. The V and J ends lost 4 bases and 3 bases, in that order; junction bases with no gene match: 15. CDR3 bases read: TGTGCCAGCAGCCCCAGGCTGCTCGGGACTACTAAAGAGACC. Translated, it gives CASSPRLLGTTKET. The whole CDR3 reads CASSPRLLGTTKETQYF.

There are many counts of this clone. Coverage ceases 3 residues before the CDR3 finishes, and the germline J gene fills in the end. V and J are TRBV10-3 and TRBJ1-2; the D is unclear. Trimming removed 8 bases at V and 6 bases at J, with 19 bases between. This CDR3 spans 14 amino acids. Per germline, CDR1 ENHRY and CDR2 SYGVKD. The CDR3 is CAIWPGPSGNGYTF. The sequenced CDR3 bases are TGTGCCATCTGGCCCGGTCCCTCAGGAAATGGC.

Concerning this clone itself: The CDR3 end is not reached by the read, which stops 3 residues before it; the germline J gene fills it in. The V gene is TRBV2, the J gene TRBJ2-2; maybe TRBD1 (5 bases). Trimming took off 1 base at V and 7 bases at J, with 13 bases between the two ends. Germline V gene sequence: CDR1 SNHLY, CDR2 FYNNEI. CDR3 length equals 15 residues. CDR3 bases read: TGTGCCAGCAGTGAAGGCTCCAGGGTTGGCGGGGAG. As protein: CASSEGSRVGGE. The CDR3 reads in full as CASSEGSRVGGELFF.

This clone was counted at least ten times. The read terminates 3 residues before the CDR3 end, so the remaining end is supplied by the germline J gene. This sequence joins TRBV6-4 and TRBJ1-5, with TRBD1 as a possible D gene (5 bases). This CDR3 is built from 13 residues. Germline V gives CDR1 MRHNA, CDR2 SNTAGT. Trimming removed 4 bases at V and 3 bases at J, with 7 bases between. The chain's CDR3 is CASSGQPNQPQHF. Incomplete CDR3 DNA: TGTGCCAGCAGTGGACAGCCCAATCAGCCC.

This clone was seen a few times. Read coverage stops 3 residues before the CDR3 terminus; the germline J gene supplies the remainder. This sequence joins TRBV5-1 and TRBJ2-1, with D possibly matching TRBD2 (6 bases). CDR1 is SGHRS, CDR2 YFSETQ, per germline. Trimming left V 7 bases short and J 6 bases short, with 17 bases between. This CDR3 spans 14 amino acids. CDR3 protein: CASGIGTERNEQFF. The covered CDR3 bases are TGCGCCAGCGGCATTGGGACTGAGCGCAATGAG.

Only a few counts were recorded for this clone. Sequencing ends 3 residues short of the CDR3 end; the germline J gene provides the rest. V is TRBV30 and J is TRBJ1-2; no clear D gene. The CDR3 spans 14 residues. Germline V lookup: CDR1 GTSNPN, CDR2 SVGIG (reference sequence). Partial CDR3 DNA: TGTGCCTGGAGTCCAGGCGGGGAGGCAGATACC. It yields the protein CAWSPGGEADT. The CDR3 in its entirety is CAWSPGGEADTYTF. Full variable domain (rest looked up from reference TRBV30 and TRBJ1-2): SQTIHQWPATLVQPVGSPLSLECTVEGTSNPNLYWYRQAAGRGLQLLFYSVGIGQISSEVPQNLSASRPQDRQFILSSKKLLLSDSGFYLCAWSPGGEADTYTFGSGTRLTVV.

This clone has only a few counts. The observed sequence ends 3 residues before the CDR3 terminus, with the missing tail filled in from the germline J gene. J is TRBJ2-2 and V is TRBV18; 10 nucleotides match TRBD1. The CDR3 has 16 amino acids. Germline assignment: CDR1 KGHSH and CDR2 LQKENI. This CDR3 is CASSPPGQGQGEKLFF. The sequenced part of the CDR3 DNA is TGTGCCAGCTCACCACCGGGACAGGGGCAGGGCGAAAAG.

This clone was seen ten or more times. Coverage ceases 3 residues before the CDR3 finishes, and the germline J gene fills in the end. The genes are TRBV7-8 and TRBJ1-1, with a tentative D call TRBD1 (5 bases). Germline V gives CDR1 SGHVS, CDR2 FQNEAQ. The CDR3 has 15 amino acids. The V end lost 5 bases, the J end lost 3 bases, and 16 bases lay between the germline ends. Here the CDR3 reads CASSPKTWGDTEAFF. CDR3 DNA, as far as it was read: TGTGCCAGCAGCCCGAAGACGTGGGGGGACACTGAA.

This clone was found many times. The sequenced part of the CDR3 DNA is TGTGCCAGCAGCCAGAGGGACAGCTACACTGAA. As protein: CASSQRDSYTE. In full, the CDR3 reads CASSQRDSYTEAFF. The J gene is TRBJ1-1, the V gene TRBV7-2, with TRBD1 identical over 7 bases. The read ends 3 residues before the CDR3 terminus; that terminus is restored from the germline J gene. Germline lookup yields CDR1 SGHTA and CDR2 FQGNSA. There are 14 residues in the CDR3. Trimming took 5 bases from V and 3 from J; bases not matched to a gene: 6. Based on the CDR3 plus reference TRBV7-2 and TRBJ1-1, the full variable domain is GAGVSQSPSNKVTEKGKDVELRCDPISGHTALYWYRQSLGQGLEFLIYFQGNSAPDKSGLPSDRFSAERTGGSVSTLTIQRTQQEDSAVYLCASSQRDSYTEAFFGQGTRLTVV.

This clone came up many times. The CDR3 goes on 3 residues after the read ends, and that part is filled in from the germline J gene. The chain recombines TRBV20-1 with TRBJ2-1; weak D call: TRBD2 (6 bases). The germline CDR1 and CDR2 sequences are DFQATT and SNEGSKA (reference sequence). The length of the CDR3 is 11 residues. CDR3 DNA, as far as it was read: TGCAGGGCAAAAGCCGGGGGTGAG. Protein: CRAKAGGE. The CDR3, in full, reads CRAKAGGEQFF.

This clone was counted at least ten times. CDR3 DNA (partial): TGCGCCAGCAGCATACCGACAGAGTACCAAGAGACC. It specifies CASSIPTEYQET. The whole CDR3 protein is CASSIPTEYQETQYF. This sequence joins TRBV5-1 and TRBJ2-5; D might be TRBD1 (5 bases). The CDR3 end is not reached by the read, which stops 3 residues before it; the germline J gene fills it in. Trimming removed 4 bases from V and 0 bases from J, with 13 bases in between. CDR3 length equals 15 residues. CDR1 SGHRS and CDR2 YFSETQ come from the germline V gene. Full variable domain (rest looked up from reference TRBV5-1 and TRBJ2-5): KAGVTQTPRYLIKTRGQQVTLSCSPISGHRSVSWYQQTPGQGLQFLFEYFSETQRNKGNFPGRFSGRQFSNSRSEMNVSTLELGDSALYLCASSIPTEYQETQYFGPGTRLLVL.

This clone has at least ten counts. The read terminates 3 residues before the CDR3 end, so the remaining end is supplied by the germline J gene. The chain combines TRBV28 with TRBJ2-1; 8 positions match TRBD2. With 6 bases clipped from V and 4 bases from J, the junction kept 11 bases outside the gene matches. The germline V gene encodes CDR1 MDHEN and CDR2 SYDVKM. The length of the CDR3 is 16 residues. The DNA read from the CDR3 is TGTGCCAGCAGGGGACCTCAGCGGGAGAGTTACAATGAG. Encoded protein: CASRGPQRESYNE. The complete CDR3 sequence is CASRGPQRESYNEQFF.